The source of this TCR beta chain is a study of blood T cell repertoires in COVID-19 (dated by TCRdb to the early 2020s). Regarding the research as a whole: The collaborator samples originated in the United States, Italy and Spain and spanned the acute and convalescent phases of COVID-19. The prospective study material was composed of cDNA or gDNA derived from T cells, B-cell-depleted T cells, or PBMCs. Deeply sampled blood TCRbeta repertoires from subjects exposed to, actively infected with, or recovered from COVID-19 were included in the dataset. A freely available public database, intended as a resource for researchers studying the immune response to SARS-CoV-2, is where the repertoires were released. The samples were drawn from two sources: the first 160 participants of the ongoing ImmuneRACE study, and 1,200 or so subjects contributed by 6 global collaborators. The sample metadata nearly always contained a de-identified subject ID, COVID-19 status, age in years and sex. Where available, HLA class I and class II types were obtained from metadata supplied by the sample provider rather than from assay-based typing.

Points on this clone: Its antigen remains unidentified. No base quality values were provided; no much bigger clone lies one nucleotide off.

General findings and caveats noted by the study authors: Clinical and demographic metadata were provided uncurated, with the amount varying by source and participant.

V is cut by 3 bases and J by 5 bases, and the space between the germline ends is 20 bases. The CDR3 measures 16 amino acids from cysteine to phenylalanine. This entry keeps only the CDR3 DNA: 48 bases, framed from base 1. Based on the germline V gene (reference sequence), the CDR1 and CDR2 sequences are LNHDA and SQIVND. TCRbeta CDR3 regions were amplified from genomic DNA by means of the immunoSEQ Assay, a bias-controlled multiplex PCR. The original pipeline was this. The number of nucleated cells in each sample was estimated by amplification of reference gene primers within the assay. To quantify the absolute abundance of each unique TCRbeta CDR3 rearrangement, sequence reads were collapsed and filtered. For each sample, productive Simpson clonality was calculated by taking the square root of Simpson's diversity index across productive rearrangements. As stored in TCRdb, this immuneACCESS dataset retains in-frame rearrangements with V and J assigned. A fraction of the clones does not appear; measured against another copy, unresolved V genes explain less than half of the discrepancy, and the remainder lacks a known reason. Clone size and V and J calls were adopted from that table, with D and trimming inferred from the DNA. Recorded for this sample are over 60,000 clones; around 74% of them occurred a single time. The ten largest clones take up 15% of the sample.

One collaborating source in Seattle enrolled patients during active infection and followed them longitudinally through the course of disease. Whole blood was collected in K2EDTA tubes by collaborating institutions according to the institutions' own protocols. For TCRbeta analysis, collaborators shipped samples in one of three forms: frozen whole blood, isolated PBMCs, or DNA extracted from either of those sample types. The origin of this receptor is a man aged 60-69 years with COVID-19, enrolled during active disease. The chain is encoded by TRBV19 joined to TRBJ2-7; the best D guess is TRBD1, with 5 bases matching. Sequenced material: peripheral blood. The DNA sequence follows: TGTGCCAGTAGTATCGGTGGTAGACAGTCTGGACACGAGCAGTACTTC. Its coded protein is CASSIGGRQSGHEQYF.